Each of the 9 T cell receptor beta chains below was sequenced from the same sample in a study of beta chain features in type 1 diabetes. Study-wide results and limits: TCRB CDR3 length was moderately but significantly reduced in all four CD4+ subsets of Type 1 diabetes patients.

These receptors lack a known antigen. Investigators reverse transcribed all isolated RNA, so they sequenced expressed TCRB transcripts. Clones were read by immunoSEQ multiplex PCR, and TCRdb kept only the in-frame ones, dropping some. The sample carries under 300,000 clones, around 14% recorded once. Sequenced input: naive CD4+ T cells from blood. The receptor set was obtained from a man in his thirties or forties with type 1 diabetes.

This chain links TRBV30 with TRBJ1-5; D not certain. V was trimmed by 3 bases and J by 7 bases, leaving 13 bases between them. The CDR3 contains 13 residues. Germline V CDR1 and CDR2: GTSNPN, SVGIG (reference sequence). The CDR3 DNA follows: TGTGCCTGGAGACAAAAGGGAGGGCAGCCCCAGCATTTT. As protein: CAWRQKGGQPQHF.

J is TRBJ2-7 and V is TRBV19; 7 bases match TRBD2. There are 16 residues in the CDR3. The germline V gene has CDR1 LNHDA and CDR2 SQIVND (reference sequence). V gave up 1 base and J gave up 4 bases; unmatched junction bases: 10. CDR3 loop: CASSIGMSGKSYEQYF. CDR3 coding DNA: TGTGCCAGTAGTATAGGTATGAGCGGGAAATCTTACGAGCAGTACTTC.

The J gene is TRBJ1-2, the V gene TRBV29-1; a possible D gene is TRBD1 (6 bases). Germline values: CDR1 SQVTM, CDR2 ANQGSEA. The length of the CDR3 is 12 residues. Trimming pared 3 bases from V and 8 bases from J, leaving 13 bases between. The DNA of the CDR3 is TGCAGCGTTGACGGCAGGGGATCGGGCTACACCTTC. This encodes CSVDGRGSGYTF. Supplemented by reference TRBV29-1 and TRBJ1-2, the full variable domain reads SAVISQKPSRDICQRGTSLTIQCQVDSQVTMMFWYRQQPGQSLTLIATANQGSEATYESGFVIDKFPISRPNLTFSTLTVSNMSPEDSSIYLCSVDGRGSGYTFGSGTRLTVV.

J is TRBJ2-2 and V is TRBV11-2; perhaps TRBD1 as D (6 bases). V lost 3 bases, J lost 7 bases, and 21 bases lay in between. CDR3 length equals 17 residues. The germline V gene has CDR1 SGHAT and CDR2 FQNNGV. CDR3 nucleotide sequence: TGTGCCAGCAGCTTGGTGGTTGGAAGGCAGGGGCACGGGGAGCTGTTTTTT. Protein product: CASSLVVGRQGHGELFF.

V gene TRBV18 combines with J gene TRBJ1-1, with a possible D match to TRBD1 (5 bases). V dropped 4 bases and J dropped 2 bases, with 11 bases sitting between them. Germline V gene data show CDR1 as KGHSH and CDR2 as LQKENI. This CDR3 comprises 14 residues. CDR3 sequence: CASSLTELNTEAFF. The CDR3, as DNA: TGTGCCAGCTCACTGACAGAACTTAACACTGAAGCTTTCTTT.

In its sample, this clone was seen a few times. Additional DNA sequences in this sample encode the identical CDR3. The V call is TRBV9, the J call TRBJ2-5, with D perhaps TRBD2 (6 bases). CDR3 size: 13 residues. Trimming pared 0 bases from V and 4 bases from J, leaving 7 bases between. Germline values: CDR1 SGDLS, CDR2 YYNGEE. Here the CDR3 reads CASSVGRGETQYF. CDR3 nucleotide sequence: TGTGCCAGCAGCGTAGGGAGGGGAGAGACCCAGTACTTC. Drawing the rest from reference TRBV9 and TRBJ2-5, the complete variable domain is DSGVTQTPKHLITATGQRVTLRCSPRSGDLSVYWYQQSLDQGLQFLIQYYNGEERAKGNILERFSAQQFPDLHSELNLSSLELGDSALYFCASSVGRGETQYFGPGTRLLVL.

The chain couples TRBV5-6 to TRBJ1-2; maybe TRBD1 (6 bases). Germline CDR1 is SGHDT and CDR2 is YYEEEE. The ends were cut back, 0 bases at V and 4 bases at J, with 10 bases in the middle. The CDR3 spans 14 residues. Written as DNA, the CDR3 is TGTGCCAGCAGCTTGGGACAGGCTCTCTATGGCTACACCTTC. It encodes CASSLGQALYGYTF.

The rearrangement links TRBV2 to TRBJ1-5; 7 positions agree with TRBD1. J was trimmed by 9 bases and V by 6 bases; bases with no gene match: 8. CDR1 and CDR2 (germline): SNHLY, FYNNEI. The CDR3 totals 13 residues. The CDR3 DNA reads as TGTGCCAGCAGCACAGGGGTATCACGGCCCCAGCATTTT. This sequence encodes CASSTGVSRPQHF.

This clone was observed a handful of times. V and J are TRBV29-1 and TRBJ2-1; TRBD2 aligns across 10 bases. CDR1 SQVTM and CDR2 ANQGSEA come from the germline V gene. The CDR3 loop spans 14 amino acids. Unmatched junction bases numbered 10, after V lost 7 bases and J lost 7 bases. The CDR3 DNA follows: TGCAGCGGGGCTCCGGGACTAGCGTTAAATGAGCAGTTCTTC. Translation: CSGAPGLALNEQFF.